These 5 T cell receptor beta chains were all obtained from the same sample, sequenced in a study of cytotoxic CD8 clonotypes in ibrutinib-treated CLL. This table comes from immunoSEQ multiplex PCR, and its TCRdb copy is limited to in-frame clones, with some not included. The data hold around 250,000 clones, with roughly 70% observed a single time. The sample was PBMCs, taken after 24 months of ibrutinib treatment. The origin of the receptors is a human donor with chronic lymphocytic leukemia.

The CDR3 sequence: CASSWNNEQFF. CDR3 in DNA: TGTGCCAGCAGTTGGAACAATGAGCAGTTCTTC. The rearrangement joins TRBV28 to TRBJ2-1; D gene unclear. V was trimmed by 4 bases and J by 5 bases, leaving 3 bases between them. The CDR3 totals 11 residues. CDR1 is MDHEN, CDR2 SYDVKM, per germline.

The chain has TRBV27 and TRBJ2-7; the match to TRBD1 covers 9 bases. The CDR3 is made up of 16 amino acids. The V and J ends lost 4 bases and 6 bases, in that order; junction bases with no gene match: 13. Germline V lookup: CDR1 MNHEY, CDR2 SMNVEV (reference sequence). The CDR3 DNA reads TGTGCCAGCAGTTCGCTTTTGGGACAGGGTGTGGGCGAGCAGTACTTC. Protein: CASSSLLGQGVGEQYF.

CDR3 sequence: CASSLGTSSYEQYF. Here the CDR3 DNA reads TGTGCCAGCTCTCTCGGGACCTCCTCCTACGAGCAGTACTTC. The chain uses TRBV18 and TRBJ2-7; perhaps D is TRBD1 or TRBD2 (5 bases each). Germline loops: CDR1 KGHSH, CDR2 LQKENI. This CDR3 contains 14 residues. Trimming shortened V by 6 bases and J by 0 bases, and 12 bases separated the two germline ends. The complete variable domain, with remaining parts taken from reference TRBV18 and TRBJ2-7, reads NAGVMQNPRHLVRRRGQEARLRCSPMKGHSHVYWYRQLPEEGLKFMVYLQKENIIDESGMPKERFSAEFPKEGPSILRIQQVVRGDSAAYFCASSLGTSSYEQYFGPGTRLTVT.

This clone was counted a single time. The V gene is TRBV7-6, the J gene TRBJ1-1, with 7 bases lining up with TRBD1. CDR1 is SGHVS, CDR2 FNYEAQ, per germline. After removal of 4 bases from V and 7 bases from J, the junction contained 12 bases not matched to a gene. This CDR3 contains 15 residues. The CDR3 DNA reads as TGTGCCAGCAGCTCCACACAGGGGACCCTCTTTGAAGCTTTCTTT. Residues: CASSSTQGTLFEAFF.

V is TRBV7-2 and J is TRBJ2-1, with TRBD2 matching 12 bases. J lost 8 bases, V lost 1 base, and 3 bases had no gene match. CDR1 is SGHTA and CDR2 is FQGNSA in the germline V gene. There are 15 residues in the CDR3. The CDR3 region is CASSLETSGSYEQFF. CDR3 coding DNA: TGTGCCAGCAGCTTAGAGACTAGCGGGAGTTATGAGCAGTTCTTC.